This T cell receptor (beta chain) originates from a study of blood T cells in healthy people across ages. There are many counts of this clonotype. The use of a sample-barcoded 5' primer and a J-beta primer mix characterized a second PCR of roughly 7 to 11 cycles. CDR3-containing paired-end reads numbered at least 2.5 million in each sample. TCRdb re-called the 5' RACE reads with MiXCR, one entry per CDR3 protein. The sample lists about 780,000 distinct CDR3 sequences, 35% to 60% occurring once. V dropped 8 bases and J dropped 6 bases, with 14 bases sitting between them. CDR1 and CDR2 (germline): MDHEN, SYDVKM. The CDR3 is 12 amino acids.

The sequence came from a man older than 75 in good health. Input material: blood. The J gene is TRBJ2-7, the V gene TRBV28; D possibly corresponds to TRBD1 (6 bases). The CDR3 DNA reads as TGTGCCAGCGCCGGACAGCCCTCCGAGCAGTACTTC. Protein: CASAGQPSEQYF.